This T cell receptor beta chain was obtained from a study of T cell responses to AZD1222 COVID-19 vaccine. Profiling relied on immunoSEQ multiplex PCR, and the TCRdb table lists in-frame clones only, not all of them. The sample lists about 160,000 clones; about 89% were seen once. The starting material was peripheral blood, obtained 28 days after the second AZD1222 dose. The sequence was collected from an adult who received the AZD1222 COVID-19 vaccine.

The chain's CDR3 is CASSIVHTGGGETQYF. The CDR3 DNA is TGTGCCAGTAGTATAGTCCATACAGGGGGCGGTGAGACCCAGTACTTC. The chain is built from TRBV19 and TRBJ2-5, with 9 bases that match TRBD1. J was trimmed by 5 bases and V by 1 base; bases with no gene match: 8. Germline V gene lookup returns CDR1 LNHDA and CDR2 SQIVND (reference sequence). CDR3 size: 16 residues.